This T cell receptor (beta chain) was found in a study of blood T cell repertoires in COVID-19. Study as a whole: COVID-19 samples, acute and convalescent, were from the United States, Italy and Spain. T cells, B-cell-depleted T cells, or PBMCs supplied cDNA or gDNA.

V gave up 7 bases and J gave up 4 bases, with 17 bases separating them. CDR3 length equals 15 residues. Germline V lookup: CDR1 SGHAT, CDR2 FQNNGV. Libraries were prepared by immunoSEQ multiplex PCR; TCRdb keeps only in-frame clonotypes and omits some of them. In the table there are about 74,000 clones, 85% to 95% of which are singletons. Sequenced material: peripheral blood. The V and J genes are TRBV11-2 and TRBJ2-1; D may be TRBD1 (5 bases). This receptor was taken from a woman aged 55-70 years with active COVID-19. The CDR3 loop is CASTLRKGFYNEQFF. For the CDR3, the DNA is TGTGCCAGCACCCTCCGGAAGGGGTTTTACAATGAGCAGTTCTTC.